Sequencing of this T cell receptor (beta chain) was carried out in a study of molecular identifiers for immune sequencing clone quantification. The CDR3 totals 15 residues. V gave up 3 bases and J gave up 6 bases, with 15 bases separating them. Germline V gene sequence: CDR1 MNHEY, CDR2 SMNVEV (reference sequence). TCRdb itself ran the PCR reads through MiXCR, one entry per CDR3 protein. This table holds approximately 680,000 distinct CDR3 sequences, 25% found once. General study findings and limits: Identical TCR molecules can share a barcode, and this sharing could underestimate highly expanded clone sizes.

Preparation of naive CD8 libraries involved 20,000 to 1,000,000 sorted cells and 10%, 30% or 50% RNA. The authors gated naive CD8 T cells as CD8+CD4-CCR7+CD45RA+ for sorting. There are a few counts of this clonotype. The antigen is undetermined. The gene calls are TRBV27 and TRBJ2-1; D not resolved. The sequenced material came from naive CD8+ T cells from blood, with Jurkat cell RNA spiked in. The sample's subset: FACS-sorted CD8+CD4-CCR7+CD45RA+ naive T cells. The TCR was taken from a human donor in good health. Some libraries in this study had Jurkat cell RNA spiked in. The DNA of the CDR3 is TGTGCCAGCAGTTTTTTTCCCGAAACGCGCAATGAGCAGTTCTTC. This codes for CASSFFPETRNEQFF.